The next 20 T cell receptor beta chains were all read from a single sample in a study of vaccination effects on CD4 cells after COVID-19. Viral peptide pool expansion of antigen-specific CD4+ T cells preceded sequencing in the ViraFEST assay. Culturing for about ten days preceded CD4+ T cell isolation. Everyone in the study got two shots of either the BNT162b2 or mRNA-1273 vaccine. No antigen is known for these receptors. Data came from immunoSEQ multiplex PCR; TCRdb stores just in-frame clones and leaves some out. The repertoire consists of about 15,000 clones, with about 70% occurring once and the leading ten covering roughly 20%. The material sequenced was CD4+ T cells from PBMCs cultured with HCoV-NL63 spike peptides, taken after COVID-19 vaccination. The receptors derive from a human donor who received a COVID-19 vaccine.

V usage is TRBV28 and J usage is TRBJ1-1; D not resolved. Trimming left V 4 bases short and J 0 bases short, with 9 bases between. The germline CDR1 and CDR2 sequences are MDHEN and SYDVKM. The CDR3 contains 14 residues. DNA of the CDR3: TGTGCCAGCAGTTGGCAGATGATGAACACTGAAGCTTTCTTT. It encodes CASSWQMMNTEAFF. The whole variable domain, filled in from reference TRBV28 and TRBJ1-1, reads DVKVTQSSRYLVKRTGEKVFLECVQDMDHENMFWYRQDPGLGLRLIYFSYDVKMKEKGDIPEGYSVSREKKERFSLILESASTNQTSMYLCASSWQMMNTEAFFGQGTRLTVV.

The chain is built from TRBV4-1 and TRBJ1-5, with D perhaps TRBD1 (6 bases). The CDR3 extends over 15 amino acids. Germline loops: CDR1 MGHRA, CDR2 YSYEKL. The germline V and J ends were trimmed by 0 bases and 5 bases, with 11 bases remaining between them. The CDR3 DNA is TGCGCCAGCAGCCAAGATAGGGGGGGGCATCAGCCCCAGCATTTT. The encoded protein is CASSQDRGGHQPQHF.

The chain employs TRBV27 and TRBJ1-2, with D maybe TRBD1 (5 bases). Trimming stripped 6 bases from V and 8 bases from J, with 13 bases between. CDR3 length: 12 amino acids. Germline lookup yields CDR1 MNHEY and CDR2 SMNVEV (reference sequence). The CDR3 sequence: CASRSGVRGYTF. As DNA, the CDR3 is TGTGCCAGCAGGTCGGGGGTACGAGGCTACACCTTC.

There are a few counts of this clone. The chain carries TRBV5-5 and TRBJ1-1, with D uncertain. There are 14 residues in the CDR3. The germline V and J ends were trimmed by 2 bases and 1 base, with 9 bases remaining between them. Germline CDR1 is SGHKS and CDR2 is YYEKEE (reference sequence). For the CDR3, the DNA is TGTGCCAGCAGCTTACGGGCCCAGAACACTGAAGCTTTCTTT. This sequence encodes CASSLRAQNTEAFF.

This chain links TRBV5-6 with TRBJ1-6; D uncertain. Germline CDR1 is SGHDT and CDR2 is YYEEEE. The ends were cut back, 1 base at V and 9 bases at J, with 8 bases in the middle. The CDR3 loop spans 13 amino acids. CDR3 loop: CASSLQERSPLHF. The CDR3, as DNA: TGTGCCAGCAGCTTGCAGGAGCGTTCACCCCTCCACTTT.

The chain is built from TRBV19 and TRBJ1-1; D is uncertain. This CDR3 has 14 amino acids. Germline V gene sequence: CDR1 LNHDA, CDR2 SQIVND (reference sequence). The ends were cut back, 7 bases at V and 3 bases at J, with 15 bases in the middle. CDR3 loop: CASTIYVDDTEAFF. In DNA form, the CDR3 reads TGTGCCAGTACGATCTATGTGGACGACACTGAAGCTTTCTTT.

This clone was seen a single time. The chain couples TRBV4-3 to TRBJ1-1; D gene ambiguous. Looked up from germline, CDR1 is LGHNA and CDR2 is YSLEER. The CDR3 sequence is 14 residues long. Trimming pared 1 base from V and 0 bases from J, leaving 6 bases between. CDR3 DNA sequence: TGCGCCAGCAGCCAAGGGCACATGAACACTGAAGCTTTCTTT. It codes for CASSQGHMNTEAFF.

The chain links TRBV27 to TRBJ1-4; TRBD1 might be the D (6 bases). Deletions cut 5 bases from V and 2 bases from J, with 12 bases between. The CDR3 totals 15 residues. Germline-derived CDR1 and CDR2 are MNHEY and SMNVEV (reference sequence). The CDR3, as DNA: TGTGCCAGCAGTCAGGGGCAGGCCACTAATGAAAAACTGTTTTTT. It specifies CASSQGQATNEKLFF.

The chain recombines TRBV19 with TRBJ1-2; no clear D. Germline assignment: CDR1 LNHDA and CDR2 SQIVND (reference sequence). The V and J ends lost 3 bases and 5 bases respectively, with 13 bases between them. The CDR3 has 14 residues. The CDR3 here is CASSILQGRYGYTF. For the CDR3, the DNA is TGTGCCAGTAGTATTCTCCAAGGACGATATGGCTACACCTTC.

A single count supports this clone. V and J are TRBV19 and TRBJ2-1; TRBD1 might be the D (5 bases). The germline V gene has CDR1 LNHDA and CDR2 SQIVND (reference sequence). The V end lost 3 bases, the J end lost 2 bases, and 11 bases lay between the germline ends. The CDR3 runs to 15 residues. CDR3 residues: CASSIGADTYNEQFF. The CDR3 DNA reads as TGTGCCAGTAGTATTGGGGCAGATACCTACAATGAGCAGTTCTTC.

The rearrangement links TRBV5-5 to TRBJ1-4; TRBD1 matches at 9 bases. The CDR3 has 16 residues. Losses at the gene ends were 2 bases for V and 6 bases for J; bases not matched to a gene: 8. The V gene's germline CDR1 is SGHKS and CDR2 YYEKEE (reference sequence). Here the CDR3 DNA reads TGTGCCAGCAGCTTACTACCGGGACAGGGAGATGAAAAACTGTTTTTT. Protein: CASSLLPGQGDEKLFF. Full variable domain (remainder filled in from reference TRBV5-5 and TRBJ1-4): DAGVTQSPTHLIKTRGQQVTLRCSPISGHKSVSWYQQVLGQGPQFIFQYYEKEERGRGNFPDRFSARQFPNYSSELNVNALLLGDSALYLCASSLLPGQGDEKLFFGSGTQLSVL.

The chain joins TRBV25-1 to TRBJ1-6; D is unclear. The V and J ends lost 5 bases and 4 bases respectively, with 12 bases between them. Germline loops: CDR1 MGHDK, CDR2 SYGVNS. The CDR3 length is 15 residues. The CDR3 DNA follows: TGTGCCAGCAGTAAACTCTGGGGATATAATTCACCCCTCCACTTT. It encodes CASSKLWGYNSPLHF.

This chain links TRBV7-3 with TRBJ2-5; 10 nucleotides match TRBD2. Germline values: CDR1 SGHTA, CDR2 FQGTGA. CDR3 length equals 15 residues. Germline trimming cut 2 bases from V and 7 bases from J; bases unmatched to any gene: 7. This CDR3 is CASSLESSGGGTQYF. CDR3 nucleotide sequence: TGTGCCAGCAGCTTAGAGTCTAGCGGGGGAGGGACCCAGTACTTC.

V usage is TRBV6-6 and J usage is TRBJ2-1; the D is unclear. The V and J ends lost 2 bases and 5 bases respectively, with 16 bases between them. Germline V gene lookup returns CDR1 MNHNY and CDR2 SVGAGI (reference sequence). This CDR3 has 16 residues. The CDR3 is CASSYGGAGQDNEQFF. CDR3 DNA: TGTGCCAGCAGTTACGGCGGTGCTGGTCAGGACAATGAGCAGTTCTTC.

The chain is built from TRBV27 and TRBJ1-1, with D possibly being TRBD1 (5 bases). Trimming pared 7 bases from V and 13 bases from J, leaving 19 bases between. This CDR3 has 12 residues. The germline CDR1 and CDR2 sequences are MNHEY and SMNVEV (reference sequence). The CDR3 bases are TGTGCCAGCAAAGCGGCAGGGAGTAAGGATTTCTTT. Translating it yields CASKAAGSKDFF.

This clone was seen a few times. The chain combines TRBV18 with TRBJ2-2; 7 bases agree with TRBD1. Germline loops: CDR1 KGHSH, CDR2 LQKENI. V dropped 6 bases and J dropped 0; count of bases not matched to a gene: 4. The CDR3 length is 15 residues. The CDR3 sequence: CASSPGQTNTGELFF. For the CDR3, the DNA is TGTGCCAGCTCGCCGGGACAGACGAACACCGGGGAGCTGTTTTTT.

This chain connects TRBV12-2 to TRBJ1-4; the table's D call TRBD1 went unverified against the DNA. TRBV12-2 represents a pseudogene. The CDR3 runs 12 residues. CDR3 DNA: TGTGCAAGTCGCTTGGCGGCGGGGACAGGGTGTTTT. It is translated as CASRLAAGTGCF.

The chain links TRBV4-3 to TRBJ1-1; 10 bases align to TRBD1. From germline, CDR1 is LGHNA and CDR2 YSLEER. The CDR3 contains 15 residues. Trimming removed 0 bases from V and 4 bases from J; junction bases left unmatched: 2. The CDR3 DNA reads TGCGCCAGCAGCCAAGACGGACAGGGGGGCACTGAAGCTTTCTTT. Amino acids: CASSQDGQGGTEAFF.

V is TRBV30 and J is TRBJ1-4; a possible D gene is TRBD1 (5 bases). The germline V gene has CDR1 GTSNPN and CDR2 SVGIG (reference sequence). CDR3 size: 13 residues. V was clipped by 6 bases and J by 5 bases, with 13 bases between them. The chain's CDR3 is CACRKGRNEKLFF. As DNA, the CDR3 is TGTGCCTGTAGAAAGGGGCGGAATGAAAAACTGTTTTTT.

CDR3: CASSRDSNYGYTF. The DNA of the CDR3 is TGTGCCAGCAGTCGGGACAGCAACTATGGCTACACCTTC. The chain uses TRBV6-5 and TRBJ1-2; 7 nucleotides align to TRBD1. Germline values: CDR1 MNHEY, CDR2 SVGAGI. V shed 5 bases and J 2 bases; nucleotides not matched to a gene: 2. CDR3 length: 13 residues.